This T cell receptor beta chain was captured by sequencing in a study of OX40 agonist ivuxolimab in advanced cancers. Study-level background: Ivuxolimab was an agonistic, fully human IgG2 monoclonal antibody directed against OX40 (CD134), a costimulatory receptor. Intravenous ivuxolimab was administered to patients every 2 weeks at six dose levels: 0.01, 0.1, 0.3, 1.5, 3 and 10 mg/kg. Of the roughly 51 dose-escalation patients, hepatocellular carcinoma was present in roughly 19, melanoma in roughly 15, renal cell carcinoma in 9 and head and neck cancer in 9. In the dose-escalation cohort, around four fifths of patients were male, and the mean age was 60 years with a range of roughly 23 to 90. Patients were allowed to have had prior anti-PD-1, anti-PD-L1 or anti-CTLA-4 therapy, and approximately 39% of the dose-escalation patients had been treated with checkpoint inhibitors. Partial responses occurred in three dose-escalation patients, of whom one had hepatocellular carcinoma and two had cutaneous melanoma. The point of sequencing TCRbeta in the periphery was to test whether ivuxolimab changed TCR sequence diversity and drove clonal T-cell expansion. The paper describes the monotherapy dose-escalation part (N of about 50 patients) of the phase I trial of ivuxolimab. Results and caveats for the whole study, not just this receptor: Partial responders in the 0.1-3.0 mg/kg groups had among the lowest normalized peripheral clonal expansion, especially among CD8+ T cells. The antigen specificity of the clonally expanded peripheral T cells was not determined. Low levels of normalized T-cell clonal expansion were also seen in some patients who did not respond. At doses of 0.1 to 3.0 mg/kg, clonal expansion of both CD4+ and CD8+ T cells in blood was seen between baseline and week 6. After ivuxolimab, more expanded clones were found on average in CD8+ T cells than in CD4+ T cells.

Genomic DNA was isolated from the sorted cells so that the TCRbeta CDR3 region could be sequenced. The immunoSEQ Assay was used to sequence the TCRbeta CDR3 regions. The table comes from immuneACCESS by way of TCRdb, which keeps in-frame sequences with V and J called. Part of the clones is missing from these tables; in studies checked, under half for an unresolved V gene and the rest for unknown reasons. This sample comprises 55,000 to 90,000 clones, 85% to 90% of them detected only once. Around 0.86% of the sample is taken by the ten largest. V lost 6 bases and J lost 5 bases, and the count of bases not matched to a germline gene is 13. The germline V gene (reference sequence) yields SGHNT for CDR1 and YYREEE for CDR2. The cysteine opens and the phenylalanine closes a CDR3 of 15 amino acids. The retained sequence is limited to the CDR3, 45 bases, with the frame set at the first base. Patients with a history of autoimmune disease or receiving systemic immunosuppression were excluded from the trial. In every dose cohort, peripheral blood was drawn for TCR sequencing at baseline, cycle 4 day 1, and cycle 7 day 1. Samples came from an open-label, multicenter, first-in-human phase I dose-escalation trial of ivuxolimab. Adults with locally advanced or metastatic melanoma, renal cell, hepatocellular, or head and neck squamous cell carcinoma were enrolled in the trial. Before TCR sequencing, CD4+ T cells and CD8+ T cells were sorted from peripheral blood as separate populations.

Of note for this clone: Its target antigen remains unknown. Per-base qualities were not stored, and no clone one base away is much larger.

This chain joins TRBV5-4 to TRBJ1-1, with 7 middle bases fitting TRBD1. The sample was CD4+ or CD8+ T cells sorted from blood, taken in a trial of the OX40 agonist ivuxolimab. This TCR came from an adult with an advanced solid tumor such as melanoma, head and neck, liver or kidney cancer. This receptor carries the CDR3 CASTAPTGERTEAFF. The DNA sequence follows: TGTGCCAGCACCGCCCCTACAGGGGAGAGGACTGAAGCTTTCTTT.